Listed below are T cell receptor beta chains from one sample, sequenced in a study of T cell responses to AZD1222 COVID-19 vaccine. The assay was immunoSEQ multiplex PCR, and TCRdb's table has in-frame clones only and misses some. The data hold roughly 200,000 clones, with 80% to 95% observed a single time. Here the sequenced sample was peripheral blood, taken 28 days after the second AZD1222 dose. All receptors derive from an adult who received the AZD1222 COVID-19 vaccine. Each CDR3 is given without its conserved first and last residue. The order of the fields is J gene, V gene, CDR3 length, CDR3 protein.

>TRBJ1-5|TRBV11-2|14
ASSASQGLSNQPQH
>TRBJ1-2|TRBV5-1|14
ASSTGQGALNYGYT
>TRBJ2-1|TRBV3-1/TRBV3-2|13
ASSQGQPGVNEQF
>TRBJ1-5|TRBV6-5|12
ASRSTGVNQPQH
>TRBJ1-5|TRBV6-2/TRBV6-3|14
ASSYSGAKGNQPQH
>TRBJ2-7|TRBV7-9|11
ASSASGSYEQY
>TRBJ1-4|TRBV6-2/TRBV6-3|11
ASSIFTGEKLF
>TRBJ1-2|TRBV30|12
AWWDSQYNYGYT
>TRBJ2-3|TRBV7-8|14
ASSLGLGVFTDTQY
>TRBJ2-1|TRBV14|13
ASSQVGLAVDEQF
>TRBJ2-4|TRBV6-5|13
ASSYSGRSKNIQY
>TRBJ2-3|TRBV19|12
ASSRTGNTDTQY
>TRBJ2-7|TRBV6-5|12
ASSLAERSYEQY
>TRBJ2-7|TRBV5-5|12
ASSRGLAVYEQY
>TRBJ2-2|TRBV10-1|13
ASSIPGQKTGELF
>TRBJ2-3|TRBV7-9|17
ASSSQNGQGTTLTDTQY
>TRBJ1-2|TRBV7-2|11
ASRENQYYGYT
>TRBJ2-5|TRBV9|13
ASSVGSGGSETQY
>TRBJ2-7|TRBV4-2|12
ASSQLAGAYEQY
>TRBJ1-3|TRBV7-9|13
ASSVGQASGNTIY
>TRBJ2-7|TRBV28|14
ASSSFFGLESNEQY
>TRBJ2-7|TRBV5-4|10
ASSRVDHEQY
>TRBJ2-2|TRBV18|14
ASSPPWGQGIGELF
>TRBJ2-3|TRBV27|13
ASSSGDGTFDTQY
>TRBJ1-1|TRBV4-2|13
ASSPRDKGATEAF
>TRBJ1-2|TRBV4-3|12
ASSHWTSNYGYT
>TRBJ2-1|TRBV6-5|9
ATAAYNEQF
>TRBJ1-5|TRBV30|13
ASGGTGKGNQPQH
>TRBJ2-1|TRBV7-9|14
ASSPLTRVPTNEQF
>TRBJ1-6|TRBV21-1|15
ASSKAVGQKYNSPLH
>TRBJ2-7|TRBV27|12
ATRTSGSSYEQY
>TRBJ1-2|TRBV27|11
ASSETGDYGYT
>TRBJ2-7|TRBV3-1/TRBV3-2|12
ASSQVKGPYEQY
>TRBJ2-2|TRBV4-1|13
ASSQRSGNTGELF
>TRBJ2-6|TRBV6-5|11
ASRMSGANVLT
>TRBJ2-2|TRBV24-1|14
ATSDLRRGNTGELF
>TRBJ1-3|TRBV5-1|13
ASSPAEGSGNTIY
>TRBJ1-1|TRBV3-1/TRBV3-2|10
ASSQRGGEAF
>TRBJ2-7|TRBV12-3/TRBV12-4|11
ASSFHSSYEQY
>TRBJ1-2|TRBV7-9|14
ASSLELRDLRVGYT
>TRBJ1-1|TRBV7-2|13
ASTPIRGPGAEAF
>TRBJ2-7|TRBV28|13
ASRHSGRASYEQY
>TRBJ2-3|TRBV19|14
ASSMRLAGGPDTQY
>TRBJ1-2|TRBV5-4|11
ASSATGYYGYT
>TRBJ2-3|TRBV18|14
ASSPGLDSGTDTQY
>TRBJ2-5|TRBV7-2|12
ASSFQTGQETQY
>TRBJ2-3|TRBV5-1|11
ASRKSGTDTQY
>TRBJ1-2|TRBV5-1|11
ASSQKGQGVYT
>TRBJ2-1|TRBV9|13
ASSVASGRSDEQF
>TRBJ1-5|TRBV28|13
ASRRGGVGNQPQH
>TRBJ2-1|TRBV14|11
ASSQEVYNEQF
>TRBJ2-5|TRBV5-1|14
ASTQWAAGPEETQY
>TRBJ2-2|TRBV27|11
ASKGQGAGELF